Shown below are 2 T cell receptor beta chains from a single sample sequenced in a study of T-cell memory formation after mild COVID-19. TCRdb re-called the 5' RACE reads with MiXCR, one entry per CDR3 protein. The table shows about 200,000 distinct CDR3 sequences, with around 16% occurring only once. The sequencing sample was made of PBMCs or a T cell subset sorted from them (not recorded which). The source of these receptors is an adult woman who had mild COVID-19 (a few samples of this study predate the infection). Cell type and time point are not known.

This clonotype was seen a few times. V is TRBV6-5 and J is TRBJ2-5, with TRBD1 identical over 7 bases. Per germline, CDR1 MNHEY and CDR2 SVGAGI. This CDR3 contains 14 residues. J lost 0 bases, V lost 7 bases, and 5 bases had no gene match. Here the CDR3 reads CASMGTANQETQYF. For the CDR3, the DNA is TGTGCCAGCATGGGGACAGCCAACCAAGAGACCCAGTACTTC.

This clonotype occurred a few times. This rearrangement joins TRBV7-9 to TRBJ2-5; TRBD2 might be the D (5 bases). This CDR3 is 15 amino acids long. In germline, CDR1 is SEHNR, CDR2 FQNEAQ (reference sequence). Deletions cut 5 bases from V and 6 bases from J, with 19 bases between. In DNA form, the CDR3 reads TGTGCCAGCAGCCCCCGGGGAAAGGGCTATAAGACCCAGTACTTC. This sequence encodes CASSPRGKGYKTQYF.